The 25 T cell receptor beta chains given below trace back to one sample, sequenced in a study of OX40 agonist ivuxolimab in advanced cancers. Some clones are missing from TCRdb's copy, which holds only in-frame ones; the method was immunoSEQ multiplex PCR. Of about 78,000 clones in the sample, roughly 84% were seen once. The sample was CD4+ or CD8+ T cells sorted from blood, taken in a trial of the OX40 agonist ivuxolimab. The receptor source for this set is an adult with an advanced solid tumor such as melanoma, head and neck, liver or kidney cancer.

The V gene is TRBV6-1, the J gene TRBJ1-2, with D hard to call. Germline CDR1 and CDR2: MNHNS and SASEGT. The V and J ends lost 6 bases and 8 bases respectively, with 16 bases between them. The CDR3 consists of 13 residues. DNA of the CDR3: TGTGCCAGCAGCCTGGACGCTCTGGGAGGCTACACCTTC. This sequence encodes CASSLDALGGYTF.

The chain couples TRBV19 to TRBJ1-2; D ambiguous. The V and J ends lost 7 bases and 4 bases respectively, with 10 bases between them. This CDR3 contains 12 residues. Germline CDR1 is LNHDA and CDR2 is SQIVND (reference sequence). The CDR3: CASNNPVYGYTF. The CDR3 DNA is TGTGCCAGTAATAATCCCGTCTATGGCTACACCTTC.

This clone was observed once. The chain combines TRBV28 with TRBJ2-7; perhaps TRBD2 as D (6 bases). Trimming shortened V by 6 bases and J by 0 bases, and 15 bases separated the two germline ends. CDR3 length: 15 amino acids. The germline CDR1 and CDR2 sequences are MDHEN and SYDVKM. CDR3 protein: CASRLGTSSSYEQYF. DNA of the CDR3: TGTGCCAGCAGACTTGGGACTTCCAGCTCCTACGAGCAGTACTTC. The variable domain in full, completed from reference TRBV28 and TRBJ2-7, reads DVKVTQSSRYLVKRTGEKVFLECVQDMDHENMFWYRQDPGLGLRLIYFSYDVKMKEKGDIPEGYSVSREKKERFSLILESASTNQTSMYLCASRLGTSSSYEQYFGPGTRLTVT.

The rearrangement joins TRBV5-6 to TRBJ2-7; TRBD2 might be the D (7 bases). The CDR3 is 18 amino acids. Trimming left V 2 bases short and J 1 base short, with 22 bases between. Germline values: CDR1 SGHDT, CDR2 YYEEEE. The CDR3 DNA follows: TGTGCCAGCAGCTTCTATCAAACACAGGGCGGGAGTTCCTACGAGCAGTACTTC. Translated: CASSFYQTQGGSSYEQYF. The full variable domain, its missing parts supplied by reference TRBV5-6 and TRBJ2-7, is DAGVTQSPTHLIKTRGQQVTLRCSPKSGHDTVSWYQQALGQGPQFIFQYYEEEERQRGNFPDRFSGHQFPNYSSELNVNALLLGDSALYLCASSFYQTQGGSSYEQYFGPGTRLTVT.

This clone was seen more than once but under ten times. This rearrangement joins TRBV7-9 to TRBJ2-1, with 9 nucleotides matching TRBD2. V lost 5 bases, J lost 8 bases, and 13 bases stayed unmatched. The CDR3 consists of 16 residues. Per germline, CDR1 SEHNR and CDR2 FQNEAQ (reference sequence). CDR3 amino acids: CASSPRPGLALDEQFF. CDR3 nucleotides: TGTGCCAGCAGCCCCCGCCCGGGACTAGCTTTAGATGAGCAGTTCTTC.

This chain joins TRBV6-1 and TRBJ2-7; TRBD1 aligns across 7 bases. The CDR3 sequence is 14 residues long. The germline gives CDR1 MNHNS, CDR2 SASEGT. V dropped 7 bases and J dropped 2; count of bases not matched to a gene: 8. The DNA of the CDR3 is TGTGCCAGCACCTTGACAGGGACCGCCTACGAGCAGTACTTC. Residues: CASTLTGTAYEQYF.

V is TRBV7-3 and J is TRBJ1-6, with 10 positions matching TRBD1. The CDR3 loop spans 17 amino acids. With 2 bases clipped from V and 7 bases from J, the junction kept 8 bases outside the gene matches. The germline V gene encodes CDR1 SGHTA and CDR2 FQGTGA. CDR3 in DNA: TGTGCCAGCAGCTTAGGCCGACAGGGGGCGAAAAATTCACCCCTCCACTTT. This translates into CASSLGRQGAKNSPLHF.

J is TRBJ2-1 and V is TRBV20-1; possible D gene TRBD1, 5 bases. Germline values: CDR1 DFQATT, CDR2 SNEGSKA (reference sequence). CDR3 length equals 11 residues. The germline V and J ends were trimmed by 6 bases and 14 bases, with 17 bases remaining between them. CDR3 in DNA: TGCAGTGCCAGGGAAGGCGTCACAGAGTTCTTC. Protein product: CSAREGVTEFF.

The chain recombines TRBV28 with TRBJ1-1; D perhaps matches TRBD1 (5 bases). The CDR3 length is 11 residues. Germline lookup yields CDR1 MDHEN and CDR2 SYDVKM. Trimming left V 9 bases short and J 6 bases short, with 11 bases between. The CDR3 DNA follows: TGTGCCAGTAACGGGGGACCTGAAGCTTTCTTT. Residues: CASNGGPEAFF.

This chain uses TRBV16 with TRBJ2-6; 7 bases line up with TRBD1. V lost 4 bases and J lost 3; bases outside the gene matches: 3. This CDR3 has 15 amino acids. Germline-derived CDR1 and CDR2 are KGHSY and FQNENV. CDR3 sequence reads: CASSPDRVGANVLTF. CDR3 DNA: TGTGCCAGCAGCCCCGACAGGGTTGGGGCCAACGTCCTGACTTTC. The full variable domain, rest sourced from reference TRBV16 and TRBJ2-6, is GEEVAQTPKHLVRGEGQKAKLYCAPIKGHSYVFWYQQVLKNEFKFLISFQNENVFDETGMPKERFSAKCLPNSPCSLEIQATKLEDSAVYFCASSPDRVGANVLTFGAGSRLTVL.

The chain uses TRBV28 and TRBJ1-1; D perhaps matches TRBD1 (6 bases). Trimming pared 6 bases from V and 1 base from J, leaving 9 bases between. From germline, CDR1 is MDHEN and CDR2 SYDVKM. The CDR3 length is 13 residues. CDR3 coding DNA: TGTGCCAGCAGGAAACAGGGGAACACTGAAGCTTTCTTT. This encodes CASRKQGNTEAFF. The whole variable domain, filled in from reference TRBV28 and TRBJ1-1, reads DVKVTQSSRYLVKRTGEKVFLECVQDMDHENMFWYRQDPGLGLRLIYFSYDVKMKEKGDIPEGYSVSREKKERFSLILESASTNQTSMYLCASRKQGNTEAFFGQGTRLTVV.

The V and J genes are TRBV12-5 and TRBJ2-3; 8 bases agree with TRBD1. This CDR3 is built from 18 residues. The germline V gene has CDR1 LGHNT and CDR2 FRNRAP. The V gene end was trimmed by 0 bases and the J gene end by 2 bases; junction bases not matched to a gene: 10. CDR3 sequence (DNA): TGTGCTAGTGGTTTGGTATCGCTTGGGACAGGATCCACAGATACGCAGTATTTT. It specifies CASGLVSLGTGSTDTQYF.

The chain is built from TRBV5-1 and TRBJ1-2; D remains unclear. The CDR3 extends over 16 amino acids. Germline assignment: CDR1 SGHRS and CDR2 YFSETQ. Trimming removed 2 bases from V and 1 base from J, with 15 bases in between. CDR3: CASSLSVNTVNYGYTF. CDR3 nucleotides: TGCGCCAGCAGCTTATCTGTGAACACAGTTAACTATGGCTACACCTTC. The full variable domain, in which reference TRBV5-1 and TRBJ1-2 provide the parts outside the CDR3, is KAGVTQTPRYLIKTRGQQVTLSCSPISGHRSVSWYQQTPGQGLQFLFEYFSETQRNKGNFPGRFSGRQFSNSRSEMNVSTLELGDSALYLCASSLSVNTVNYGYTFGSGTRLTVV.

This chain joins TRBV7-8 and TRBJ2-7; 10 bases fit TRBD2. Germline CDR1 is SGHVS and CDR2 is FQNEAQ. The V segment lost 5 bases and the J segment 2 bases; nucleotides outside the gene matches: 3. The CDR3 extends over 14 amino acids. The CDR3: CASSQTSGPYEQYF. In DNA form, the CDR3 reads TGTGCCAGCAGCCAGACTAGCGGGCCCTACGAGCAGTACTTC.

This chain uses TRBV12-5 with TRBJ2-2; TRBD2 matches at 7 bases. The CDR3 runs 16 residues. V was clipped by 6 bases and J by 2 bases; unmatched bases: 9. CDR1 is LGHNT and CDR2 is FRNRAP in the germline V gene. The CDR3 region has the DNA TGTGCTAGTGGCACATCTAGCGGAAGTAACACCGGGGAGCTGTTTTTT. Residues: CASGTSSGSNTGELFF.

In its sample, this clone was seen once. The chain couples TRBV7-8 to TRBJ2-3; 8 bases match TRBD2. This CDR3 region has 19 residues. The V segment lost 5 bases and the J segment 0 bases; nucleotides outside the gene matches: 16. CDR1 and CDR2 (germline): SGHVS, FQNEAQ. CDR3 nucleotides: TGTGCCAGCAGCCCCCGCCCGACTAGCGTCTTCTCTAGCACAGATACGCAGTATTTT. Translated, it gives CASSPRPTSVFSSTDTQYF.

The rearrangement joins TRBV9 to TRBJ2-5; D is undetermined. This CDR3 comprises 16 residues. Germline loops: CDR1 SGDLS, CDR2 YYNGEE. The ends were cut back, 4 bases at V and 1 base at J, with 17 bases in the middle. The CDR3, as DNA: TGTGCCAGCAGCACCATCTCGCCAGAGTTCCAAGAGACCCAGTACTTC. Its protein is CASSTISPEFQETQYF.

The chain uses TRBV27 and TRBJ2-6; D call uncertain. Germline assignment: CDR1 MNHEY and CDR2 SMNVEV (reference sequence). The CDR3 covers 16 residues. Trimming removed 3 bases from V and 0 bases from J, with 9 bases in between. The CDR3 bases are TGTGCCAGCAGTTTCCTTATGAACTCTGGGGCCAACGTCCTGACTTTC. Its protein is CASSFLMNSGANVLTF. The entire variable domain, with the rest obtained from reference TRBV27 and TRBJ2-6, is as follows: EAQVTQNPRYLITVTGKKLTVTCSQNMNHEYMSWYRQDPGLGLRQIYYSMNVEVTDKGDVPEGYKVSRKEKRNFPLILESPSPNQTSLYFCASSFLMNSGANVLTFGAGSRLTVL.

The chain recombines TRBV19 with TRBJ2-3, with D possibly called TRBD1 or TRBD2 (5 bases each). Trimming stripped 6 bases from V and 5 bases from J, with 24 bases between. Germline V gene lookup returns CDR1 LNHDA and CDR2 SQIVND (reference sequence). The CDR3 loop spans 17 amino acids. The CDR3 nucleotides are TGTGCCAGTAGCTCCCCGAGGGCAGCAGAGGGACGAGATACGCAGTATTTT. Amino acid sequence: CASSSPRAAEGRDTQYF.

This chain connects TRBV10-3 to TRBJ1-5; 8 bases align to TRBD1. The CDR3 is 15 amino acids. The V segment lost 2 bases and the J segment 4 bases; nucleotides outside the gene matches: 4. The germline V gene encodes CDR1 ENHRY and CDR2 SYGVKD. The DNA of the CDR3 is TGTGCCATCAGTGAGAGCGGACAGGGAAATCAGCCCCAGCATTTT. It is translated as CAISESGQGNQPQHF.

In its sample, this clone ranks as medium-sized (0.01 to 0.1%). V usage is TRBV15 and J usage is TRBJ1-2, with 9 bases that match TRBD1. CDR3 size: 15 residues. With 1 base clipped from V and 7 bases from J, the junction kept 7 bases outside the gene matches. The germline gives CDR1 LNHNV, CDR2 YYDKDF (reference sequence). The CDR3 DNA follows: TGTGCCACCAGCAGAGGCGAACAGGGGGCTCGTGGCTACACCTTC. Translating it yields CATSRGEQGARGYTF. The entire variable domain, with the rest obtained from reference TRBV15 and TRBJ1-2, is as follows: DAMVIQNPRYQVTQFGKPVTLSCSQTLNHNVMYWYQQKSSQAPKLLFHYYDKDFNNEADTPDNFQSRRPNTSFCFLDIRSPGLGDTAMYLCATSRGEQGARGYTFGSGTRLTVV.

CDR3: CASKGVYEQYF. The CDR3 coding sequence is TGTGCCAGCAAGGGTGTATACGAGCAGTACTTC. The chain couples TRBV6-1 to TRBJ2-7; no definite D call. CDR1 MNHNS and CDR2 SASEGT come from the germline V gene. The germline V and J ends were trimmed by 7 bases and 4 bases, with 8 bases remaining between them. The CDR3 has 11 amino acids.

This clone came up a few times. The chain employs TRBV18 and TRBJ1-1; 8 bases are a match to TRBD1. CDR1 and CDR2 from the germline V gene are KGHSH and LQKENI. The trim removed 9 bases at V and 5 bases at J, leaving 8 bases unmatched. The CDR3 consists of 13 residues. This CDR3 reads CASFGQGGTEAFF. CDR3 DNA sequence: TGTGCCAGTTTCGGACAGGGAGGGACTGAAGCTTTCTTT.

V and J are TRBV28 and TRBJ2-2; 12 bases line up with TRBD2. Germline loops: CDR1 MDHEN, CDR2 SYDVKM. The V gene end was trimmed by 4 bases and the J gene end by 0 bases; junction bases not matched to a gene: 9. The CDR3 loop spans 19 amino acids. This CDR3 reads CASSSASGRDIANTGELFF. CDR3 in DNA: TGTGCCAGCAGTTCGGCTAGCGGGAGGGATATCGCGAACACCGGGGAGCTGTTTTTT. Filled out from reference TRBV28 and TRBJ2-2, the complete variable domain reads DVKVTQSSRYLVKRTGEKVFLECVQDMDHENMFWYRQDPGLGLRLIYFSYDVKMKEKGDIPEGYSVSREKKERFSLILESASTNQTSMYLCASSSASGRDIANTGELFFGEGSRLTVL.

The rearrangement uses TRBV2 and TRBJ1-6, with TRBD1 identical over 7 bases. The CDR3 covers 13 residues. Germline assignment: CDR1 SNHLY and CDR2 FYNNEI. The ends lost 7 bases at V and 7 bases at J; junction bases unmatched: 4. CDR3 DNA sequence: TGTGCCAGCATACAGGGGAGGAATTCACCCCTCCACTTT. Encoded protein: CASIQGRNSPLHF. Full variable domain (rest looked up from reference TRBV2 and TRBJ1-6): EPEVTQTPSHQVTQMGQEVILRCVPISNHLYFYWYRQILGQKVEFLVSFYNNEISEKSEIFDDQFSVERPDGSNFTLKIRSTKLEDSAMYFCASIQGRNSPLHFGNGTRLTVT.